Listed below are T cell receptor beta chains from one sample, sequenced in a study of T cells after yellow fever vaccination. Each CDR3 protein gets one entry after TCRdb re-called the 5' RACE reads with MiXCR. The top ten clones hold 20% to 25% of a sample with more than 65,000 distinct CDR3 sequences, about an eighth of them seen once. This specimen was CD8+ T cells not binding an NS4B(214-222) dextramer, sorted from PBMCs, taken approximately 22 days after the first yellow fever vaccination. The source is a man aged 18-30 years who received the YFV17D yellow fever vaccine. Both conserved end residues are part of each CDR3. The D gene is left open where the match is weak. The listing skips clone size in some rows; elsewhere it reads once, few, many or a size class.

j_gene	v_gene	len	d_gene	abundance	CDR3nt	CDR3aa
TRBJ2-5	TRBV12-3/TRBV12-4	16	TRBD1	-	TGTGCCAGCACCCAGGGGGAACAGGGTCGGATGGAGACCCAGTACTTC	CASTQGEQGRMETQYF
TRBJ2-2	TRBV4-3	18	-	-	TGCGCCAGCAGCCCTAGTCAGGCCGTTGCGGAGAACACCGGGGAGCTGTTTTTT	CASSPSQAVAENTGELFF
TRBJ2-1	TRBV6-1	13	-	-	TGTGCCAGCATAGGAGCCCCCTACAATGAGCAGTTCTTC	CASIGAPYNEQFF
TRBJ2-5	TRBV5-4	17	TRBD1	-	TGTGCCAGCAGCTTGGGCCAGGGGACAGGGGGGAAGGAGACCCAGTACTTC	CASSLGQGTGGKETQYF
TRBJ2-7	TRBV5-8	13	-	few	TGTGCCAGCAGCTTGTTGATGGATTACGAGCAGTACTTC	CASSLLMDYEQYF
TRBJ2-2	TRBV4-1	14	-	-	TGCGCCAGCAGCCAAGATTGGGGGTCCGGGGAGCTGTTTTTT	CASSQDWGSGELFF
TRBJ2-7	TRBV7-2	14	TRBD1	-	TGTGCCAGCAGCACCTGGGACAGCCGTCCCGAGCAGTACTTC	CASSTWDSRPEQYF
TRBJ2-5	TRBV11-2	14	TRBD2	many	TGTGCCAGCAGAATAGCGGGGGCCCAAGAGACCCAGTACTTC	CASRIAGAQETQYF
TRBJ1-4	TRBV12-3/TRBV12-4	14	-	-	TGTGCCAGCAGGCGACAGAGCCCTAATGAAAAACTGTTTTTT	CASRRQSPNEKLFF
TRBJ1-3	TRBV4-1	15	-	-	TGCGCCAGCAGCCAAGATGGGGGGGCTGGAAACACCATATATTTT	CASSQDGGAGNTIYF
TRBJ2-5	TRBV6-2/TRBV6-3	17	TRBD2	-	TGTGCCAGCAGTTACGTCCCGGCTAGCGGGGACCGGGAGACCCAGTACTTC	CASSYVPASGDRETQYF
TRBJ2-6	TRBV19	13	-	-	TGTGCCAGTGCGGGTTCTGGGGCCAACGTCCTGACTTTC	CASAGSGANVLTF
TRBJ2-2	TRBV12-3/TRBV12-4	13	-	-	TGTGCCAGCAGTTCTTGGGGCCTCGGGGAGCTGTTTTTT	CASSSWGLGELFF
TRBJ2-6	TRBV20-1	15	TRBD1	-	TGCAGTGCCGAAGACGGGACAGTTGGGGCCAACGTCCTGACTTTC	CSAEDGTVGANVLTF
TRBJ1-1	TRBV15	15	-	few	TGTGCCACCAGCAGGGGAAGTCCTATGAACACTGAAGCTTTCTTT	CATSRGSPMNTEAFF
TRBJ1-4	TRBV7-6	16	-	-	TGTGCCAGCAGCGCGACCGAGGGGCAATCTAATGAAAAACTGTTTTTT	CASSATEGQSNEKLFF
TRBJ1-1	TRBV7-7	13	-	few	TGTGCCAGCAGCCGGACTCTGAACACTGAAGCTTTCTTT	CASSRTLNTEAFF
TRBJ1-2	TRBV16	16	-	-	TGTGCCAGCAGCCGGGTCAATAGGGGATTGAACTATGGCTACACCTTC	CASSRVNRGLNYGYTF
TRBJ1-1	TRBV6-5	15	TRBD1	-	TGTGCCAGCAGTTACCTTACAGGGGGCGGCACTGAAGCTTTCTTT	CASSYLTGGGTEAFF
TRBJ2-3	TRBV27	16	TRBD1	-	TGTGCCAGCAGCCCAAAAATGACAGGGTTAGGAAATACGCAGTATTTT	CASSPKMTGLGNTQYF
TRBJ2-5	TRBV28	11	-	-	TGTGCCGCAGCCCGGCAAGAGACCCAGTACTTC	CAAARQETQYF
TRBJ1-2	TRBV27	15	TRBD1	-	TGTGCCAGCAGTTTAGGGACAGGGCCCACCTATGGCTACACCTTC	CASSLGTGPTYGYTF
TRBJ1-1	TRBV27	16	-	-	TGTGCCAGCAGTTTATTGCCAGGGGTGATGAACACTGAAGCTTTCTTT	CASSLLPGVMNTEAFF
TRBJ2-3	TRBV3-1	16	-	once	TGTGCCAGCAGCCAAGATCAGCGGAGCTACACAGATACGCAGTATTTT	CASSQDQRSYTDTQYF
TRBJ2-1	TRBV9	14	-	few	TGTGCCAGCAGGGGGTCGAGCTCCTACAATGAGCAGTTCTTC	CASRGSSSYNEQFF
TRBJ1-4	TRBV4-1	16	-	-	TGCGCCAGCAGCCAAATATTTCAGGGAACTAATGAAAAACTGTTTTTT	CASSQIFQGTNEKLFF